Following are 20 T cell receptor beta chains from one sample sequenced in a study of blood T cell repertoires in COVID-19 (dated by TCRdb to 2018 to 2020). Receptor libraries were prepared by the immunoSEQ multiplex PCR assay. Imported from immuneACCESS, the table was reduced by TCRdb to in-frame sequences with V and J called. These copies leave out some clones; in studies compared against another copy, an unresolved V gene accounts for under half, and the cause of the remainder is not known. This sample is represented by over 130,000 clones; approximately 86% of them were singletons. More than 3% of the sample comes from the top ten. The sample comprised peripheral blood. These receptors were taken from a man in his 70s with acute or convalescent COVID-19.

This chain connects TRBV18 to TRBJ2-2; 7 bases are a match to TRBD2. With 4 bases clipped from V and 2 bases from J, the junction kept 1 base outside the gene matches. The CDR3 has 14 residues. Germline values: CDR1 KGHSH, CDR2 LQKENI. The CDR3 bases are TGTGCCAGCTCACGGGACTATAACACCGGGGAGCTGTTTTTT. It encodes CASSRDYNTGELFF.

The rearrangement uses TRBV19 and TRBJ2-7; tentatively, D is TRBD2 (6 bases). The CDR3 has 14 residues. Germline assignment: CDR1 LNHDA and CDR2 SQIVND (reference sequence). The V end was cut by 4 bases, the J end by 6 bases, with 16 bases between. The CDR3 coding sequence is TGTGCCAGTAGTAGATCTCGGCGGGATTCCGAGCAGTACTTC. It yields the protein CASSRSRRDSEQYF.

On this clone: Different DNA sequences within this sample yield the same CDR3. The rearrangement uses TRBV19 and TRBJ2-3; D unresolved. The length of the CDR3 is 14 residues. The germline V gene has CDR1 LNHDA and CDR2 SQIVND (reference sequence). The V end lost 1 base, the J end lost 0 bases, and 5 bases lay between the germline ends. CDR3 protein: CASSIGSSTDTQYF. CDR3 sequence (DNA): TGTGCCAGTAGTATAGGGAGCAGCACAGATACGCAGTATTTT.

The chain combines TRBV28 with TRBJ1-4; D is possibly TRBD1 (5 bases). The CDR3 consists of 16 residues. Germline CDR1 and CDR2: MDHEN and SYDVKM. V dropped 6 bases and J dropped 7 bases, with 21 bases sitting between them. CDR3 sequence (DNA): TGTGCCAGCAGCCCGACCACGGCGGGACTAGGTGAAAAACTGTTTTTT. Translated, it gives CASSPTTAGLGEKLFF.

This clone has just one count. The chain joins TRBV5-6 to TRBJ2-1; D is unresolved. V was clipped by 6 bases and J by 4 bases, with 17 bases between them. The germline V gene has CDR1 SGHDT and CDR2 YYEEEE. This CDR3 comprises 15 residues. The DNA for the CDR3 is TGTGCCAGCAAGCAAGACCCTGCGGCGTACAATGAGCAGTTCTTC. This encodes CASKQDPAAYNEQFF.

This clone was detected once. CDR3 coding DNA: TGCGCCAGCAGCTTGGTAGCCAGGGACACTGAAGCTTTCTTT. Translated: CASSLVARDTEAFF. The chain is built from TRBV5-1 and TRBJ1-1, with D perhaps TRBD1 (5 bases). Trimming stripped 0 bases from V and 3 bases from J, with 9 bases between. The CDR3 is 14 amino acids. CDR1 is SGHRS and CDR2 is YFSETQ in the germline V gene.

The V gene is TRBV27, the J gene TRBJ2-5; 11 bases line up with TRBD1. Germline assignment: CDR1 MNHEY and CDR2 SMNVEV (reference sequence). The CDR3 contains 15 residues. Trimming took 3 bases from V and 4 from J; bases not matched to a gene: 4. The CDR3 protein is CASSFTGTGGETQYF. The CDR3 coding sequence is TGTGCCAGCAGTTTTACCGGGACAGGGGGAGAGACCCAGTACTTC.

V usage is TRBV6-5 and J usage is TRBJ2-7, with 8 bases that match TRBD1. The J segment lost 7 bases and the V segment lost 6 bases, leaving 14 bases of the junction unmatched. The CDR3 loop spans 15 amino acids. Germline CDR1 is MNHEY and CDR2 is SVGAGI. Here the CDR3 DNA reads TGTGCCAGCAGAAGACGTTTCCAGGGGGCGGGAGAGCAGTACTTC. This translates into CASRRRFQGAGEQYF.

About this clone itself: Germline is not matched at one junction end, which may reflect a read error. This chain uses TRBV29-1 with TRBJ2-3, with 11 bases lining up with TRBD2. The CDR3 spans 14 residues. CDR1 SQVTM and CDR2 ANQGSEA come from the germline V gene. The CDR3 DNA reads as TGCGGCGTCCCGACTAGCGGGAACCCAGATACGCAGTATTTT. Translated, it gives CGVPTSGNPDTQYF.

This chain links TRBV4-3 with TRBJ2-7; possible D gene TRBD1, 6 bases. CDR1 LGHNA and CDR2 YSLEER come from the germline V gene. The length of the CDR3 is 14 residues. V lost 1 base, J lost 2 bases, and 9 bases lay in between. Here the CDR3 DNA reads TGCGCCAGCAGCCAAGGACAGGTAACCTACGAGCAGTACTTC. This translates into CASSQGQVTYEQYF.

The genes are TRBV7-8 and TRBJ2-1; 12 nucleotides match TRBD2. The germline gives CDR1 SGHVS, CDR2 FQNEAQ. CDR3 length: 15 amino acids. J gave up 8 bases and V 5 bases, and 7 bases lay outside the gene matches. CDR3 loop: CASSVSSGRGDEQFF. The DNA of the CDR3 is TGTGCCAGCAGCGTCTCTAGCGGGAGGGGGGATGAGCAGTTCTTC.

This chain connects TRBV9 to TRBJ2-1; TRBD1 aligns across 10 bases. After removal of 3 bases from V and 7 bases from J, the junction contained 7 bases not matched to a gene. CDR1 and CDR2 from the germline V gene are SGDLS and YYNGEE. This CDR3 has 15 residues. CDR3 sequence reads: CASSERQGALNEQFF. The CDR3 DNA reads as TGTGCCAGCAGCGAAAGACAGGGGGCCCTTAATGAGCAGTTCTTC.

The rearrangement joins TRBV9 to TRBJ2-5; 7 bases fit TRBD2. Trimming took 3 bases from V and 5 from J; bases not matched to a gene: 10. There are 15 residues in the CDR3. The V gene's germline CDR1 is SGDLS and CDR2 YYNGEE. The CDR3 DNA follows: TGTGCCAGCAGCGCCGTCGGGACTACCACTGAGACCCAGTACTTC. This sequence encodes CASSAVGTTTETQYF.

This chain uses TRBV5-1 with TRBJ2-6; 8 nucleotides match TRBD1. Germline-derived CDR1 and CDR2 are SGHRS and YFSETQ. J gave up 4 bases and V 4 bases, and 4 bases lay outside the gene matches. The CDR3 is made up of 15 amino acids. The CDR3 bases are TGCGCCAGCAGCCTGGACAGGGCCGGGGCCAACGTCCTGACTTTC. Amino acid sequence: CASSLDRAGANVLTF. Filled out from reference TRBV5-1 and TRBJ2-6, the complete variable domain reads KAGVTQTPRYLIKTRGQQVTLSCSPISGHRSVSWYQQTPGQGLQFLFEYFSETQRNKGNFPGRFSGRQFSNSRSEMNVSTLELGDSALYLCASSLDRAGANVLTFGAGSRLTVL.

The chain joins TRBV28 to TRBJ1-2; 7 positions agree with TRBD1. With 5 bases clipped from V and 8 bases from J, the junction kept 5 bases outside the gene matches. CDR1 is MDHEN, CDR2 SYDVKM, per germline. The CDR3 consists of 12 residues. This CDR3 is CASSIGGLGYTF. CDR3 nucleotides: TGTGCCAGCAGTATAGGGGGCTTGGGCTACACCTTC.

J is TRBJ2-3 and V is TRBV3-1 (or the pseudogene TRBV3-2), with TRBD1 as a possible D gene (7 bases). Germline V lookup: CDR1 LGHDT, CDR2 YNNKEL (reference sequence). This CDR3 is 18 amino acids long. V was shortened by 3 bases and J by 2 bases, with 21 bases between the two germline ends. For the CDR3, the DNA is TGTGCCAGCAGCCACAGACCTTCGTCAGGGGGGTACACAGATACGCAGTATTTT. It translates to CASSHRPSSGGYTDTQYF.

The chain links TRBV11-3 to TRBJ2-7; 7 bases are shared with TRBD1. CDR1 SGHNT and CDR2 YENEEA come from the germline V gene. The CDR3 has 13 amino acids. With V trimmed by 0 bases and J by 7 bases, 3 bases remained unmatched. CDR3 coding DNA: TGTGCCAGCAGCTTAGAGACAGGGATTGAGCAGTACTTC. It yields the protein CASSLETGIEQYF.

The CDR3 loop is CASSVEERGTQYF. The CDR3 DNA is TGTGCCAGCAGTGTCGAGGAGCGGGGTACGCAGTATTTT. The chain has TRBV2 and TRBJ2-3, with 7 bases lining up with TRBD2. The CDR3 consists of 13 residues. Looked up from germline, CDR1 is SNHLY and CDR2 is FYNNEI. V shed 4 bases and J 8 bases; nucleotides not matched to a gene: 6.

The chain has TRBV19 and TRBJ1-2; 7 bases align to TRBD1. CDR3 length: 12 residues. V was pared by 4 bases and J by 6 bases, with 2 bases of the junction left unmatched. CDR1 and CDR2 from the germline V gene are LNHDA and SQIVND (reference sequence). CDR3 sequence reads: CASSRQGNGYTF. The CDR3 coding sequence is TGTGCCAGTAGTAGACAGGGCAATGGCTACACCTTC.

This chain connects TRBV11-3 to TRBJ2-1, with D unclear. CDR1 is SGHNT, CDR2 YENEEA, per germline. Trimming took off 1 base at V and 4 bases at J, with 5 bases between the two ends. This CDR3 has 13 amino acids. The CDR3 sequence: CASSLGGYNEQFF. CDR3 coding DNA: TGTGCCAGCAGCTTAGGCGGTTACAATGAGCAGTTCTTC.